These 15 T cell receptor beta chains originate from one sample sequenced in a study of blood T cell repertoires in COVID-19. Sequenced by immunoSEQ multiplex PCR; TCRdb stores in-frame clones only, minus some. The table records 130,000 or so clones, 80% to 85% of them present only once. Sequencing used PBMCs or T cells enriched from blood (not recorded which). These receptors were taken from a woman aged 30 to 39 who had recovered from COVID-19.

The rearrangement uses TRBV5-1 and TRBJ2-3; maybe TRBD2 (6 bases). V was clipped by 3 bases and J by 4 bases, with 18 bases between them. Per the germline V gene, CDR1 is SGHRS and CDR2 is YFSETQ. This CDR3 is built from 16 residues. CDR3 sequence (DNA): TGCGCCAGCAGCTCCTGGTCCGGGAGTAGAGCAGATACGCAGTATTTT. This codes for CASSSWSGSRADTQYF.

The chain couples TRBV3-1 (or the pseudogene TRBV3-2) to TRBJ2-1, with TRBD2 matching over 14 bases. Germline CDR1 is LGHDT and CDR2 is YNNKEL (reference sequence). V shed 4 bases and J 2 bases; nucleotides not matched to a gene: 4. There are 17 residues in the CDR3. The CDR3 protein is CASSPWTSGRPYNEQFF. CDR3 in DNA: TGTGCCAGCAGCCCCTGGACTAGCGGGAGGCCCTACAATGAGCAGTTCTTC.

V and J are TRBV2 and TRBJ1-5; D perhaps matches TRBD1 (5 bases). V lost 6 bases, J lost 1 base, and 13 bases lay in between. The CDR3 totals 15 residues. CDR1 and CDR2 from the germline V gene are SNHLY and FYNNEI. The CDR3 DNA follows: TGTGCCAGCAGACCTCTAGGACAAAGCAATCAGCCCCAGCATTTT. Translated, it gives CASRPLGQSNQPQHF.

The chain combines TRBV27 with TRBJ1-1; a possible D gene is TRBD1 (5 bases). Germline V gives CDR1 MNHEY, CDR2 SMNVEV (reference sequence). The CDR3 is made up of 13 amino acids. V lost 7 bases, J lost 5 bases, and 14 bases lay in between. For the CDR3, the DNA is TGTGCCAGCACCCCGACGGGGGGGACTGAAGCTTTCTTT. Translation gives CASTPTGGTEAFF.

The chain recombines TRBV7-9 with TRBJ2-7, with D tentatively TRBD1 (6 bases). The germline CDR1 and CDR2 sequences are SEHNR and FQNEAQ (reference sequence). Deletions cut 5 bases from V and 3 bases from J, with 11 bases between. This CDR3 has 13 residues. Here the CDR3 DNA reads TGTGCCAGCAGCCGGGACACGAACTACGAGCAGTACTTC. Protein: CASSRDTNYEQYF. Full variable domain (missing parts from reference TRBV7-9 and TRBJ2-7): DTGVSQNPRHKITKRGQNVTFRCDPISEHNRLYWYRQTLGQGPEFLTYFQNEAQLEKSRLLSDRFSAERPKGSFSTLEIQRTEQGDSAMYLCASSRDTNYEQYFGPGTRLTVT.

This clone was found once. This chain uses TRBV30 with TRBJ2-4; D is possibly TRBD1 (5 bases). The CDR3 length is 14 residues. Germline V gene data show CDR1 as GTSNPN and CDR2 as SVGIG (reference sequence). V was pared by 4 bases and J by 4 bases, with 14 bases between. For the CDR3, the DNA is TGTGCCTGGAATTTTGACAGTACAAAAAACATTCAGTACTTC. It codes for CAWNFDSTKNIQYF.

The chain couples TRBV9 to TRBJ1-2, with D maybe TRBD1 (5 bases). Trimming took off 3 bases at V and 7 bases at J, with 7 bases between the two ends. Germline V lookup: CDR1 SGDLS, CDR2 YYNGEE. CDR3 length: 11 residues. This CDR3 is CASSAGGGYTF. The CDR3, as DNA: TGTGCCAGCAGCGCGGGGGGTGGCTACACCTTC.

The chain has TRBV4-3 and TRBJ2-7, with TRBD2 matching over 7 bases. Germline V gene data show CDR1 as LGHNA and CDR2 as YSLEER. The CDR3 totals 15 residues. V gave up 2 bases and J gave up 0 bases; unmatched junction bases: 4. CDR3 nucleotides: TGCGCCAGCAGCCAAACGGCTAGCGGCTCCTACGAGCAGTACTTC. Translated: CASSQTASGSYEQYF.

V and J are TRBV27 and TRBJ2-3; 8 bases are a match to TRBD2. The J segment lost 3 bases and the V segment lost 2 bases, leaving 16 bases of the junction unmatched. The CDR3 totals 19 residues. Germline loops: CDR1 MNHEY, CDR2 SMNVEV (reference sequence). CDR3 bases: TGTGCCAGCAGTTTAACAGCCCCAGTTAGCGGGATACGGACAGATACGCAGTATTTT. Its translation is CASSLTAPVSGIRTDTQYF.

The chain links TRBV7-3 to TRBJ2-3, with TRBD2 matching 11 bases. The V and J ends lost 4 bases and 0 bases, in that order; junction bases with no gene match: 3. The germline V gene encodes CDR1 SGHTA and CDR2 FQGTGA. The CDR3 has 16 amino acids. CDR3 region: CASSWGTSGSTDTQYF. Here the CDR3 DNA reads TGTGCCAGCAGCTGGGGGACTAGCGGTAGCACAGATACGCAGTATTTT.

The J gene is TRBJ2-5, the V gene TRBV4-3; D uncertain. Germline-derived CDR1 and CDR2 are LGHNA and YSLEER. V gave up 4 bases and J gave up 5 bases, with 5 bases separating them. This CDR3 spans 11 amino acids. This chain's CDR3 is CASSRGETQYF. The CDR3, as DNA: TGCGCCAGCAGCCGCGGTGAGACCCAGTACTTC.

V gene TRBV15 combines with J gene TRBJ2-1; 7 bases fit TRBD2. Trimming removed 1 base from V and 2 bases from J; junction bases left unmatched: 8. This CDR3 is built from 17 residues. CDR1 is LNHNV, CDR2 YYDKDF, per germline (reference sequence). CDR3 residues: CATSRVSGEGPYNEQFF. CDR3 coding DNA: TGTGCCACCAGCAGAGTATCGGGGGAGGGCCCCTACAATGAGCAGTTCTTC.

The rearrangement joins TRBV6-2 or TRBV6-3 to TRBJ2-7; 7 bases agree with TRBD1. This CDR3 has 14 residues. Trimming removed 5 bases from V and 0 bases from J; junction bases left unmatched: 4. Germline V gives CDR1 MNHEY, CDR2 SVGEGT. Here the CDR3 reads CASSEGQSSYEQYF. The CDR3 DNA sequence: TGTGCCAGCAGTGAGGGACAGAGCTCCTACGAGCAGTACTTC.

There are a few counts of this clone. The chain couples TRBV5-6 to TRBJ1-1; a possible D gene is TRBD1 (5 bases). With 0 bases removed from V and 5 bases from J, the gap between germline ends came to 8 bases. The CDR3 runs to 13 residues. Germline lookup yields CDR1 SGHDT and CDR2 YYEEEE. The CDR3 loop reads CASSLGRGTEAFF. DNA for the CDR3: TGTGCCAGCAGCTTGGGGCGGGGGACTGAAGCTTTCTTT.

The chain has TRBV27 and TRBJ2-1, with 8 positions matching TRBD2. CDR3 size: 18 residues. Trimming took 1 base from V and 2 from J; bases not matched to a gene: 10. Germline V gene sequence: CDR1 MNHEY, CDR2 SMNVEV (reference sequence). This CDR3 is CASSLLGRGRRTYNEQFF. The CDR3 DNA is TGTGCCAGCAGTTTATTAGGTCGCGGGAGGAGGACCTACAATGAGCAGTTCTTC.